Below are 26 T cell receptor beta chains sequenced from a single sample in a study of blood T cell repertoires in COVID-19. Sequencing was performed with immunoSEQ multiplex PCR; in TCRdb, only in-frame clones are kept and a portion is missing. The sample consists of roughly 100,000 clones, approximately 85% of them appearing once. The sample consisted of peripheral blood. These TCRs come from a man aged 40-50 years with active or convalescent COVID-19.

V usage is TRBV3-1 (or the pseudogene TRBV3-2) and J usage is TRBJ2-3, with 12 bases that match TRBD2. This CDR3 region has 19 residues. CDR1 is LGHDT, CDR2 YNNKEL, per germline (reference sequence). V shed 3 bases, J shed 0 bases, and the junction held 10 bases outside the gene matches. The CDR3 spells CASSQNLAGGPLSTDTQYF. The DNA of the CDR3 is TGTGCCAGCAGCCAGAATCTAGCGGGGGGGCCTTTGAGCACAGATACGCAGTATTTT.

This clone appeared a single time. The chain employs TRBV29-1 and TRBJ1-4; D remains ambiguous. This CDR3 spans 13 amino acids. CDR1 and CDR2 (germline): SQVTM, ANQGSEA. The ends were cut back, 1 base at V and 10 bases at J, with 13 bases in the middle. CDR3: CSVEGEVVGKLFF. CDR3 DNA: TGCAGCGTTGAAGGAGAGGTGGTGGGAAAACTGTTTTTT.

The chain joins TRBV2 to TRBJ2-5, with 7 bases that match TRBD1. The CDR3 consists of 15 residues. Germline lookup yields CDR1 SNHLY and CDR2 FYNNEI. After removal of 4 bases from V and 1 base from J, the junction contained 6 bases not matched to a gene. This chain's CDR3 is CASSASGTVQETQYF. CDR3 nucleotides: TGTGCCAGCAGTGCGTCGGGGACAGTCCAAGAGACCCAGTACTTC.

CDR3 loop: CASSLLGASNEKLFF. In DNA, the CDR3 is TGTGCCAGCAGTTTGCTAGGCGCATCTAATGAAAAACTGTTTTTT. The chain combines TRBV25-1 with TRBJ1-4; no clear D. V lost 5 bases and J 3 bases, leaving 13 bases between the germline ends. Germline V gene data show CDR1 as MGHDK and CDR2 as SYGVNS. The length of the CDR3 is 15 residues.

The chain recombines TRBV7-9 with TRBJ2-2; no clear D gene. The germline V gene encodes CDR1 SEHNR and CDR2 FQNEAQ (reference sequence). Trimming cost V 4 bases and J 0 bases, with 6 bases left between them. This CDR3 has 14 residues. The CDR3 DNA reads TGTGCCAGCAGCTCAACGGCGAACACCGGGGAGCTGTTTTTT. It codes for CASSSTANTGELFF. Full variable domain (missing parts from reference TRBV7-9 and TRBJ2-2): DTGVSQNPRHKITKRGQNVTFRCDPISEHNRLYWYRQTLGQGPEFLTYFQNEAQLEKSRLLSDRFSAERPKGSFSTLEIQRTEQGDSAMYLCASSSTANTGELFFGEGSRLTVL.

The chain has TRBV7-6 and TRBJ2-3, with 8 bases fitting TRBD2. Trimming at V came to 5 bases and at J to 2 bases, leaving 9 bases not matched to a gene. CDR1 is SGHVS and CDR2 is FNYEAQ in the germline V gene. This CDR3 spans 16 amino acids. The CDR3 spells CASSPGLALNTDTQYF. CDR3 nucleotide sequence: TGTGCCAGCAGCCCAGGACTAGCATTAAACACAGATACGCAGTATTTT.

This chain joins TRBV9 and TRBJ2-3, with a tentative D call TRBD1 (5 bases). This CDR3 has 15 amino acids. V gave up 7 bases and J gave up 4 bases, with 19 bases separating them. Germline V gene lookup returns CDR1 SGDLS and CDR2 YYNGEE. CDR3 amino acids: CASSRGELSADTQYF. The CDR3 nucleotides are TGTGCCAGCTCAAGGGGTGAGCTTTCGGCAGATACGCAGTATTTT. Complete variable domain (other parts from reference TRBV9 and TRBJ2-3): DSGVTQTPKHLITATGQRVTLRCSPRSGDLSVYWYQQSLDQGLQFLIQYYNGEERAKGNILERFSAQQFPDLHSELNLSSLELGDSALYFCASSRGELSADTQYFGPGTRLTVL.

CDR3 amino acids: CASSQDLRQGSSGNTIYF. Written as DNA, the CDR3 is TGCGCCAGCAGCCAAGATTTGAGACAGGGGAGCTCTGGAAACACCATATATTTT. J is TRBJ1-3 and V is TRBV4-1, with 8 bases matching TRBD1. Looked up from germline, CDR1 is MGHRA and CDR2 is YSYEKL. The CDR3 is made up of 18 amino acids. The V segment lost 0 bases and the J segment 0 bases; nucleotides outside the gene matches: 7.

CDR3 nucleotide sequence: TGCGCCAGCAGCCAAGAGGGCGTGAGCGGGGGGAGAACCGGGGAGCTGTTTTTT. It codes for CASSQEGVSGGRTGELFF. The chain couples TRBV4-1 to TRBJ2-2; 9 nucleotides line up with TRBD2. With V trimmed by 0 bases and J by 5 bases, 10 bases remained unmatched. The germline V gene has CDR1 MGHRA and CDR2 YSYEKL. The CDR3 is 18 amino acids.

The V gene is TRBV19, the J gene TRBJ2-3; 12 nucleotides line up with TRBD2. J was trimmed by 3 bases and V by 5 bases; bases with no gene match: 6. The length of the CDR3 is 16 residues. Germline lookup yields CDR1 LNHDA and CDR2 SQIVND (reference sequence). The CDR3 bases are TGTGCCAGTAGTGGGCTAGCGGGGGGGCGTACAGATACGCAGTATTTT. This translates into CASSGLAGGRTDTQYF.

V is TRBV18 and J is TRBJ1-2; 10 nucleotides agree with TRBD1. This CDR3 has 15 amino acids. Germline CDR1 KGHSH, CDR2 LQKENI. V was clipped by 4 bases and J by 0 bases; unmatched bases: 2. CDR3 in DNA: TGTGCCAGCTCACGCGGACAGGGGGCTAACTATGGCTACACCTTC. Translating it yields CASSRGQGANYGYTF.

This chain uses TRBV4-1 with TRBJ1-5, with 10 nucleotides matching TRBD1. Germline loops: CDR1 MGHRA, CDR2 YSYEKL. Trimming took 1 base from V and 7 from J; bases not matched to a gene: 7. The length of the CDR3 is 16 residues. DNA of the CDR3: TGCGCCAGCAGCCAAGCTTCGGGACAGGGGAGGCAGCCCCAGCATTTT. Protein sequence: CASSQASGQGRQPQHF.

Of note for this clone: The same CDR3 arises from other DNA sequences in this sample as well. The V call is TRBV12-3 or TRBV12-4, the J call TRBJ1-2, with a tentative D call TRBD1 (6 bases). The CDR3 totals 12 residues. V shed 5 bases and J shed 5 bases, with 9 bases lying between them. CDR3 amino acids: CASSVTGYGYTF. The CDR3 DNA reads TGTGCCAGCAGTGTTACAGGGTATGGCTACACCTTC.

CDR3 DNA: TGTGCCATCAGAAGGGACAGGGCCCCCTACGAGCAGTACTTC. Translation: CAIRRDRAPYEQYF. The rearrangement uses TRBV10-3 and TRBJ2-7, with 9 bases matching TRBD1. Germline CDR1 is ENHRY and CDR2 is SYGVKD. This CDR3 is 14 amino acids long. Trimming cost V 6 bases and J 2 bases; bases outside gene matches: 5.

The CDR3, as DNA: TGTGCCAGCAGCTTGCAGGGGGCGGTTTCACCCCTCCACTTT. This encodes CASSLQGAVSPLHF. The V and J genes are TRBV5-8 and TRBJ1-6, with TRBD1 matching over 8 bases. With V trimmed by 1 base and J by 9 bases, 3 bases remained unmatched. This CDR3 contains 14 residues. The germline V gene has CDR1 SGHTS and CDR2 YDEGEE.

The rearrangement uses TRBV3-1 (or the pseudogene TRBV3-2) and TRBJ2-7; 9 bases line up with TRBD1. With V trimmed by 5 bases and J by 1 base, 3 bases remained unmatched. Looked up from germline, CDR1 is LGHDT and CDR2 is YNNKEL (reference sequence). The CDR3 runs 14 residues. The DNA for the CDR3 is TGTGCCAGCAGCAGACAGGGGGTTTCCTACGAGCAGTACTTC. Translation: CASSRQGVSYEQYF.

The J gene is TRBJ1-4, the V gene TRBV7-2; D uncertain. Trimming removed 1 base from V and 4 bases from J, with 4 bases in between. Germline loops: CDR1 SGHTA, CDR2 FQGNSA. The CDR3 has 13 residues. The DNA for the CDR3 is TGTGCCAGCAGCTTAGTCCTTAATGAAAAACTGTTTTTT. Protein product: CASSLVLNEKLFF.

The genes are TRBV14 and TRBJ1-1; D remains unclear. The CDR3 runs to 13 residues. V was pared by 6 bases and J by 1 base, with 9 bases between. Germline V lookup: CDR1 SGHDN, CDR2 FVKESK. CDR3: CASSHQENTEAFF. The CDR3 DNA reads as TGTGCCAGCAGTCACCAGGAGAACACTGAAGCTTTCTTT.

V gene TRBV18 combines with J gene TRBJ1-2; 8 bases fit TRBD1. Germline CDR1 and CDR2: KGHSH and LQKENI. This CDR3 region has 16 residues. Trimming removed 2 bases from V and 2 bases from J; junction bases left unmatched: 7. CDR3 coding DNA: TGTGCCAGCTCACCATCAAGGACAGGGACCAACTATGGCTACACCTTC. This sequence encodes CASSPSRTGTNYGYTF. Full variable domain (remainder filled in from reference TRBV18 and TRBJ1-2): NAGVMQNPRHLVRRRGQEARLRCSPMKGHSHVYWYRQLPEEGLKFMVYLQKENIIDESGMPKERFSAEFPKEGPSILRIQQVVRGDSAAYFCASSPSRTGTNYGYTFGSGTRLTVV.

This chain joins TRBV27 and TRBJ1-2, with D unclear. The CDR3 has 13 amino acids. Trimming left V 5 bases short and J 5 bases short, with 12 bases between. In germline, CDR1 is MNHEY, CDR2 SMNVEV (reference sequence). The CDR3, as DNA: TGTGCCAGCAGTCCTCGGACTGGGTATGGCTACACCTTC. Translated, it gives CASSPRTGYGYTF.

This rearrangement joins TRBV7-2 to TRBJ1-6; 9 bases fit TRBD1. V trimming: 5 bases; J trimming: 11 bases; junction bases outside the gene matches: 10. Germline V gene lookup returns CDR1 SGHTA and CDR2 FQGNSA. This CDR3 is built from 15 residues. This CDR3 is CASSPAGTGLTPLHF. DNA of the CDR3: TGTGCCAGCAGCCCAGCCGGGACAGGGCTTACACCCCTCCACTTT.

V is TRBV11-3 and J is TRBJ1-1; 7 positions match TRBD1. The V segment lost 4 bases and the J segment 4 bases; nucleotides outside the gene matches: 9. The length of the CDR3 is 15 residues. Germline CDR1 SGHNT, CDR2 YENEEA. Written as DNA, the CDR3 is TGTGCCAGCAGCTCACGGACAGGTCCGCGCACTGAAGCTTTCTTT. It is translated as CASSSRTGPRTEAFF.

This rearrangement joins TRBV4-1 to TRBJ2-1, with 11 bases fitting TRBD2. Germline V CDR1 and CDR2: MGHRA, YSYEKL. This CDR3 is built from 16 residues. The V and J ends lost 1 base and 9 bases, in that order; junction bases with no gene match: 8. CDR3 sequence (DNA): TGCGCCAGCAGCCAAGCCCCTAGCGGGGGGCATCGTGAGCAGTTCTTC. As protein: CASSQAPSGGHREQFF.

The chain joins TRBV11-3 to TRBJ2-1; 12 bases match TRBD2. CDR3 length: 17 amino acids. The germline V gene encodes CDR1 SGHNT and CDR2 YENEEA. The ends lost 0 bases at V and 7 bases at J; junction bases unmatched: 7. The CDR3 region is CASSLDKLAGGGNEQFF. The CDR3 coding sequence is TGTGCCAGCAGCTTAGACAAACTAGCGGGGGGTGGAAATGAGCAGTTCTTC.

The chain is built from TRBV2 and TRBJ1-2; 7 bases line up with TRBD1. V was pared by 1 base and J by 0 bases, with 2 bases of the junction left unmatched. Germline V gives CDR1 SNHLY, CDR2 FYNNEI. This CDR3 contains 15 residues. DNA of the CDR3: TGTGCCAGCAGTGAAGTCGGACAGGCTAACTATGGCTACACCTTC. Translation gives CASSEVGQANYGYTF. The whole variable domain, remainder taken from reference TRBV2 and TRBJ1-2, is EPEVTQTPSHQVTQMGQEVILRCVPISNHLYFYWYRQILGQKVEFLVSFYNNEISEKSEIFDDQFSVERPDGSNFTLKIRSTKLEDSAMYFCASSEVGQANYGYTFGSGTRLTVV.

The V gene is TRBV3-1 (or the pseudogene TRBV3-2), the J gene TRBJ2-7, with D possibly TRBD1 on 6 matching bases. The CDR3 totals 15 residues. V was trimmed by 1 base and J by 1 base, leaving 11 bases between them. Per the germline V gene, CDR1 is LGHDT and CDR2 is YNNKEL (reference sequence). In DNA form, the CDR3 reads TGTGCCAGCAGCCAAGGGACAGCGATTTCCTACGAGCAGTACTTC. Translation gives CASSQGTAISYEQYF.